A selection of T cell receptor beta chains follows, all from one sample in a study of blood T cells in healthy people across ages. In TCRdb, the 5' RACE reads were re-called with MiXCR into one record per CDR3 protein. The sample contains 2 million or so distinct CDR3 sequences, about 50% of which appear only once. The sample taken for sequencing was blood. The source of these receptors is a woman in her forties in good health. The CDR3 runs from the conserved cysteine through the conserved F or W. D genes are given only for firm matches. The size entry is marked missing in some rows and otherwise reads once, few, many or a size class.

j_call clone_size d_call v_call cdr3_nt cdr3_aa
TRBJ2-3 - TRBD2 TRBV4-2 TGTGCCAGCAGCCAAGAGAAGCGGGGGGTCTCAGATACGCAGTATTTT CASSQEKRGVSDTQYF
TRBJ2-6 - - TRBV12-3/TRBV12-4 TGTGCCAGCAGTTTCGGGGTGGCAGGGGCCAACGTCCTGACTTTC CASSFGVAGANVLTF
TRBJ2-1 - TRBD1 TRBV13 TGTGCCAGCAGCTTCGGACAGGGGGAGGGCAATGAGCAGTTCTTC CASSFGQGEGNEQFF
TRBJ2-1 few TRBD1 TRBV6-5 TGTGCCACAATGGGACAGGGATACTACAATGAGCAGTTCTTC CATMGQGYYNEQFF
TRBJ2-1 - - TRBV4-3 TGCGCCAGCAGCCAAGGGCAGGGGGGTGTAAATGAGCAGTTCTTC CASSQGQGGVNEQFF
TRBJ2-7 - - TRBV6-2/TRBV6-3 TGTGCCAGCGGGTCTCTCCCCTACGAGCAGTACTTC CASGSLPYEQYF
TRBJ2-5 few TRBD1 TRBV20-1 TGCAGTGCGGACCGGGACAGCCAAGAGACCCAGTACTTC CSADRDSQETQYF
TRBJ1-2 once - TRBV7-2 TGTGCCAGCAGCTTAATAGGGCAGGGATATGGCTACACCTTC CASSLIGQGYGYTF
TRBJ1-2 - - TRBV5-1 TGCGCCAGCAGCTTCGGGGGCAGGGGAAACTATGGCTACACCTTC CASSFGGRGNYGYTF
TRBJ1-4 - - TRBV20-1 TGCAGTGCAAGGGACAACCAGCACGAAAAACTGTTTTTT CSARDNQHEKLFF
TRBJ2-7 - TRBD1 TRBV2 TGTGCCAGCAGTGATTGGGACAGCCTCTACGAGCAGTACTTC CASSDWDSLYEQYF
TRBJ1-2 - - TRBV9 TGTGCCAGCAGAACTACAGGGAGCGGGCAGGGCTACACCTTC CASRTTGSGQGYTF
TRBJ2-3 - TRBD2 TRBV7-2 TGTGCCAGCAGCTCAGAAGGCGGGGGGCCTTCAAGCACAGATACGCAGTATTTT CASSSEGGGPSSTDTQYF
TRBJ2-5 once TRBD2 TRBV6-2/TRBV6-3 TGTGCCAGCAGTCAACTAGCGGGGGCGGAGGAGACCCAGTACTTC CASSQLAGAEETQYF
TRBJ2-7 few - TRBV28 TGTGCCAGCAGATTCGACAGGAGCTACTACGAGCAGTACTTC CASRFDRSYYEQYF
TRBJ2-7 - - TRBV6-2/TRBV6-3 TGTGCCAGCAGTCGTCTTAGCGGCGAGCAGTACTTC CASSRLSGEQYF
TRBJ2-1 - TRBD1 TRBV29-1 TGCAGCGGGAGACAGGGGGCGGTTGGTGAGCAGTTCTTC CSGRQGAVGEQFF
TRBJ2-5 - TRBD1 TRBV27 TGTGCCAGCAGGGGGACAGGGTGGCAAGAGACCCAGTACTTC CASRGTGWQETQYF
TRBJ2-1 - TRBD2 TRBV7-9 TGTGCCAGCAGCTCGGGACTAGCGGGGCCGAGCTCCTACAATGAGCAGTTCTTC CASSSGLAGPSSYNEQFF
TRBJ2-7 - - TRBV5-1 TGCGCCAGCAGCTTTATTCAGGGGCTCGAGCAGTACTTC CASSFIQGLEQYF
TRBJ2-3 - TRBD1 TRBV6-5 TGTGCCAGCAGTTACTCGAGGGGCAGGGGGCGTCGCACAGATACGCAGTATTTT CASSYSRGRGRRTDTQYF
TRBJ2-7 few TRBD1 TRBV7-9 TGTGCCAGCAGCGCAAGGACAGGGAGGCCCTACGAGCAGTACTTC CASSARTGRPYEQYF
TRBJ1-6 - TRBD1 TRBV4-2 TGTGCCAGCAGCCAAGATGAGGGGACAGCTTATTCACCCCTCCACTTT CASSQDEGTAYSPLHF
TRBJ2-1 few TRBD2 TRBV5-6 TGTGCCAGCAGCTCAGGGAATAGCGGGGGCCGTGGGGAGCAGTTCTTC CASSSGNSGGRGEQFF
TRBJ1-2 - - TRBV7-3 TGTGCCGGCAGCCAAGCAGGGGACTATGGCTACACCTTC CAGSQAGDYGYTF
TRBJ2-3 - TRBD1 TRBV2 TGTGCCAGCAGTGGGGACAGGGGGCGGGGGTATTTT CASSGDRGRGYF
TRBJ2-5 - TRBD2 TRBV12-3/TRBV12-4 TGTGCCACCAAGCGGGGGATGGGGGAGACTCAGTACTTC CATKRGMGETQYF
TRBJ2-5 few - TRBV20-1 TGCAGTGCTAGAGATGGGCAGGGCGGGGAGACCCAGTACTTC CSARDGQGGETQYF
TRBJ1-4 - - TRBV11-2 TGTGCCAGCAGCTTATCCACTAATGAAAAACTGTTTTTT CASSLSTNEKLFF
TRBJ1-1 few TRBD1 TRBV29-1 TGCAGCGTTGGGGACAGGAACACTGAAGCTTTCTTT CSVGDRNTEAFF
TRBJ2-4 - - TRBV4-2 TGTGCCAGCAGCCAGACTGTTGACAGTGAAGTCAAGTACTTC CASSQTVDSEVKYF
TRBJ2-1 few - TRBV6-5 TGTGCCAGCAGTTCCTCCTTTTCAGCCGGCTACAATGAGCAGTTCTTC CASSSSFSAGYNEQFF
TRBJ2-7 - - TRBV7-2 TGTGCCAGCGGATCGGTCTCCTACGAGCAGTACTTC CASGSVSYEQYF
TRBJ2-1 - - TRBV27 TGTGCCAGCAGGGTAGGTGGGCCCCACAATGAGCAGTTCTTC CASRVGGPHNEQFF